A selection of T cell receptor beta chains follows, all from one sample in a study of shared clonotypes between healthy human individuals. TCRdb's copy holds only in-frame clones and misses some; the assay was immunoSEQ multiplex PCR. The table has millions of clones, more than 90% seen once; the top ten hold around 0.15%. Source material: naive CD4+ T cells sorted from blood. The receptors come from a man aged 18 to 35 in good health. Each CDR3 is given with its conserved first and last residue. A D gene is named only where the DNA matches it firmly. Clone size is stated in some rows and not others, as once, few, many or a class when expanded.

cdr3_nt	cdr3_aa	j_call	clone_size	v_call	d_call
TGTGCCAGCAGCCTAAGGGGGACGGAATCATACTACGAGCAGTACTTC	CASSLRGTESYYEQYF	TRBJ2-7	NA	TRBV7-2	NA
TGTGCCAGCAGCCGGACTAGCGGGGTCTACAATGAGCAGTTCTTC	CASSRTSGVYNEQFF	TRBJ2-1	NA	TRBV7-3	TRBD2
TGTGCCAGCAGGAGGGGACAGAGCTACGAGCAGTACTTC	CASRRGQSYEQYF	TRBJ2-7	NA	TRBV6-5	TRBD1
TGCGCCAGCAGCCATGACCTCCACTACGAGCAGTACTTC	CASSHDLHYEQYF	TRBJ2-7	NA	TRBV4-1	NA
TGTGCCAGCAGTATCTTCCTCTCTGGGGCCAACGTCCTGACTTTC	CASSIFLSGANVLTF	TRBJ2-6	once	TRBV7-2	NA
TGTGCTAGCAGCTTAGGTACAGGGCTTTCCCAAGAGACCCAGTACTTC	CASSLGTGLSQETQYF	TRBJ2-5	NA	TRBV7-7	NA
TGTGCCAGCAGCTTAAAGACAGGGGGCACGGACACCATATATTTT	CASSLKTGGTDTIYF	TRBJ1-3	NA	TRBV7-6	TRBD1
TGTGCCAGCGGCCCGGGACAGCTCTATGGCTACACCTTC	CASGPGQLYGYTF	TRBJ1-2	NA	TRBV6-6	TRBD1
TGCGCCAGCAGCGACTTAGCGGGAGCTGAGACCCAGTACTTC	CASSDLAGAETQYF	TRBJ2-5	NA	TRBV5-1	TRBD2
TGTGCCAGCAGCTTGGCAGGGGCAACAGATACGCAGTATTTT	CASSLAGATDTQYF	TRBJ2-3	NA	TRBV5-4	NA
TGTGCCAGCAGTCCCCCGGGGTCCTACGAGCAGTACTTC	CASSPPGSYEQYF	TRBJ2-7	NA	TRBV28	NA
TGTGCCAGCAGCTTAGTCTTAGCCTGTCCCTACGAGCAGTACTTC	CASSLVLACPYEQYF	TRBJ2-7	NA	TRBV11-3	NA
TGTGCCATCAGTGTATCGGGGGATGGCTACACCTTC	CAISVSGDGYTF	TRBJ1-2	few	TRBV10-3	NA
TGCGCCAGCAGCTCGATCCTTGGGACAGATAATGAAAAACTGTTTTTT	CASSSILGTDNEKLFF	TRBJ1-4	NA	TRBV4-3	TRBD1
TGTGCCAGCAGTTCATCACCGGGCCCCCTTACTTACTATGGCTACACCTTC	CASSSSPGPLTYYGYTF	TRBJ1-2	NA	TRBV28	NA